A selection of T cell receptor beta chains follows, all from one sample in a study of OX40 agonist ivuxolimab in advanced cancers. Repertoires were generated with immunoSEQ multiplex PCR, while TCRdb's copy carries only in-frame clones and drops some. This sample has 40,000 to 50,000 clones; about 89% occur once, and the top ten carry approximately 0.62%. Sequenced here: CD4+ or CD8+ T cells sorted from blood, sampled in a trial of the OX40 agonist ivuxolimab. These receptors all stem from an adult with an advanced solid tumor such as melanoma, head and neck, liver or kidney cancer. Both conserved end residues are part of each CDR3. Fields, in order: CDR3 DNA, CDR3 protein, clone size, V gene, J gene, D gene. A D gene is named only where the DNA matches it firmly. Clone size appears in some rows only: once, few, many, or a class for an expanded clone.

cdr3_nt: TGTGCCAGCAGCCCCCACTTAAGCTCTGGAAACACCATATATTTT; cdr3_aa: CASSPHLSSGNTIYF; clone_size: .; v_call: TRBV7-2; j_call: TRBJ1-3; d_call: .
cdr3_nt: TGCGCCAGCAGCTTGAGGGGCCTGATTCAGACTGAAGCTTTCTTT; cdr3_aa: CASSLRGLIQTEAFF; clone_size: .; v_call: TRBV5-1; j_call: TRBJ1-1; d_call: .
cdr3_nt: TGTGCCAGCAGTAACGGGCTCGGGACAGATACGCAGTATTTT; cdr3_aa: CASSNGLGTDTQYF; clone_size: .; v_call: TRBV2; j_call: TRBJ2-3; d_call: .
cdr3_nt: TGCGCCAGCAGCTTGTTGCCCACGGACTCTGCTGGAAACACCATATATTTT; cdr3_aa: CASSLLPTDSAGNTIYF; clone_size: .; v_call: TRBV5-1; j_call: TRBJ1-3; d_call: .
cdr3_nt: TGCGCCAGCAGCCCGAGACAAGGCAGGGGTGAAGAGACCCAGTACTTC; cdr3_aa: CASSPRQGRGEETQYF; clone_size: .; v_call: TRBV4-3; j_call: TRBJ2-5; d_call: .
cdr3_nt: TGTGCCAGCAGCTCCCGGCCCTACAATGAGCAGTTCTTC; cdr3_aa: CASSSRPYNEQFF; clone_size: .; v_call: TRBV11-3; j_call: TRBJ2-1; d_call: .
cdr3_nt: TGTGCCAGCAGCACCCAAGCGACAGCCGGGGAGCTGTTTTTT; cdr3_aa: CASSTQATAGELFF; clone_size: .; v_call: TRBV7-2; j_call: TRBJ2-2; d_call: .
cdr3_nt: TGCGCCAGCAGCTTGGTCGGACAGGGGTCCTACGAGCAGTACTTC; cdr3_aa: CASSLVGQGSYEQYF; clone_size: .; v_call: TRBV5-1; j_call: TRBJ2-7; d_call: TRBD1
cdr3_nt: TGTGCCAGCAGCACCCGGGACAGGGGGCTTTTTGTGAACACTGAAGCTTTCTTT; cdr3_aa: CASSTRDRGLFVNTEAFF; clone_size: .; v_call: TRBV11-2; j_call: TRBJ1-1; d_call: TRBD1
cdr3_nt: TGTGCCAGCATGGCTAGCGGGGTCTCCTACGAGCAGTACTTC; cdr3_aa: CASMASGVSYEQYF; clone_size: .; v_call: TRBV7-2; j_call: TRBJ2-7; d_call: TRBD2
cdr3_nt: TGCGCCAGCAGCCAGGGCGGACGGCTTTATGGCTACACCTTC; cdr3_aa: CASSQGGRLYGYTF; clone_size: .; v_call: TRBV4-1; j_call: TRBJ1-2; d_call: .
cdr3_nt: TGCGCCAGCAGCCAAGGGAGGAACAGGGCTGGGGCCAACGTCCTGACTTTC; cdr3_aa: CASSQGRNRAGANVLTF; clone_size: once; v_call: TRBV4-3; j_call: TRBJ2-6; d_call: .
cdr3_nt: TGTGCCAGCAGCTTAGTTTCTAGAAGTACCGGGGAGCTGTTTTTT; cdr3_aa: CASSLVSRSTGELFF; clone_size: .; v_call: TRBV7-2; j_call: TRBJ2-2; d_call: .
cdr3_nt: TGTGCCAGCATACGCGGGGGGCCTAGCACAGATACGCAGTATTTT; cdr3_aa: CASIRGGPSTDTQYF; clone_size: .; v_call: TRBV13; j_call: TRBJ2-3; d_call: TRBD2
cdr3_nt: TGCGCCAGCAGTGAAGTTGTAGGGACAGGGAACACCGGGGAGCTGTTTTTT; cdr3_aa: CASSEVVGTGNTGELFF; clone_size: .; v_call: TRBV10-1; j_call: TRBJ2-2; d_call: TRBD1
cdr3_nt: TGTGCCAGCTCACCAAGGTTCCAAACAGGGTCCCCTGAAGCTTTCTTT; cdr3_aa: CASSPRFQTGSPEAFF; clone_size: .; v_call: TRBV18; j_call: TRBJ1-1; d_call: .
cdr3_nt: TGTGCCAGCAGCCGACAGGGGAGTACAGATACGCAGTATTTT; cdr3_aa: CASSRQGSTDTQYF; clone_size: .; v_call: TRBV6-6; j_call: TRBJ2-3; d_call: TRBD1
cdr3_nt: TGTGCCAGTAGCTTACGACAGGGGGACTCCTACGAGCAGTACTTC; cdr3_aa: CASSLRQGDSYEQYF; clone_size: few; v_call: TRBV19; j_call: TRBJ2-7; d_call: TRBD1
cdr3_nt: TGCAGCCTTGGGGGTATCGGTAACTATGGCTACACCTTC; cdr3_aa: CSLGGIGNYGYTF; clone_size: .; v_call: TRBV29-1; j_call: TRBJ1-2; d_call: .
cdr3_nt: TGTGCCAGTAGTACCACCGGGACAGACTCTGGAAACACCATATATTTT; cdr3_aa: CASSTTGTDSGNTIYF; clone_size: .; v_call: TRBV19; j_call: TRBJ1-3; d_call: TRBD1
cdr3_nt: TGTGCCAGCAGCTTACGGGTGGATCAGCCCCAGCATTTT; cdr3_aa: CASSLRVDQPQHF; clone_size: .; v_call: TRBV5-6; j_call: TRBJ1-5; d_call: .
cdr3_nt: TGTGCCAGCACTATGCTCACGGGTGGGGGGCAGCGTGAAAAACTGTTTTTT; cdr3_aa: CASTMLTGGGQREKLFF; clone_size: .; v_call: TRBV2; j_call: TRBJ1-4; d_call: .
cdr3_nt: TGTGCCAGCAGCTTAGTTCGAGTGTCCAGCAATGAGCAGTTCTTC; cdr3_aa: CASSLVRVSSNEQFF; clone_size: .; v_call: TRBV7-2; j_call: TRBJ2-1; d_call: .